This T cell receptor beta chain was profiled in a study of CD8+ T cells in alopecia areata. RNA was isolated and reverse transcribed to cDNA, the sequencing template. Clones were sequenced by immunoSEQ multiplex PCR, and TCRdb holds only the in-frame ones, with some missing. The table lists under 250,000 clones, 50% to 60% of them singletons. The CDR3 spans 11 residues. Trimming took 6 bases from V and 11 from J, leaving 16 bases between them. Germline values: CDR1 SQVTM, CDR2 ANQGSEA. Treatment given: oral pan-JAK inhibitor, 5-10 mg twice daily. The chain couples TRBV29-1 to TRBJ1-1; D is unclear. Material: CD4+ T cells sorted from blood, obtained at week 4, from a patient treated with tofacitinib. The clonotype was recovered from a human donor with alopecia areata. CDR3 sequence (DNA): TGCAGCGTCGAGGAGGTCGAGACGGCTTTCTTT. Residues: CSVEEVETAFF.